One sample yielded the 9 T cell receptor beta chains listed below, sequenced in a study of T cell responses to AZD1222 COVID-19 vaccine. Libraries were prepared by immunoSEQ multiplex PCR; TCRdb keeps only in-frame clonotypes and omits some of them. This sample yields 100,000 to 150,000 clones, of which more than 70% are seen a single time; more than 4% belongs to the top ten. Specimen: peripheral blood, collected on day 0 of AZD1222 vaccination. The origin of the receptors is an adult in good health.

The genes are TRBV28 and TRBJ2-2, with D uncertain. This CDR3 comprises 13 residues. Trimming left V 2 bases short and J 2 bases short, with 3 bases between. Germline V CDR1 and CDR2: MDHEN, SYDVKM. The CDR3: CASSLGNTGELFF. The CDR3 DNA sequence: TGTGCCAGCAGTTTAGGAAACACCGGGGAGCTGTTTTTT. The whole variable domain, filled in from reference TRBV28 and TRBJ2-2, reads DVKVTQSSRYLVKRTGEKVFLECVQDMDHENMFWYRQDPGLGLRLIYFSYDVKMKEKGDIPEGYSVSREKKERFSLILESASTNQTSMYLCASSLGNTGELFFGEGSRLTVL.

CDR3 in amino acids: CASSSGGGNNEKLFF. CDR3 bases: TGTGCCAGCAGTTCGGGAGGCGGAAATAATGAAAAACTGTTTTTT. The chain employs TRBV28 and TRBJ1-4; D is unresolved. Looked up from germline, CDR1 is MDHEN and CDR2 is SYDVKM. V shed 4 bases and J shed 4 bases, with 13 bases lying between them. The CDR3 length is 15 residues.

The chain joins TRBV7-2 to TRBJ2-7; 7 bases agree with TRBD1. CDR1 is SGHTA, CDR2 FQGNSA, per germline. The CDR3 spans 13 residues. The J segment lost 6 bases and the V segment lost 4 bases, leaving 6 bases of the junction unmatched. The CDR3 DNA is TGTGCCAGCAGCTGGGGGACAGTGGTCGAGCAGTACTTC. Protein product: CASSWGTVVEQYF.

The rearrangement links TRBV27 to TRBJ2-7; D unclear. Germline-derived CDR1 and CDR2 are MNHEY and SMNVEV (reference sequence). CDR3 length equals 14 residues. Trimming removed 5 bases from V and 1 base from J, with 12 bases in between. CDR3 DNA: TGTGCCAGCAGTCAGACGGTACAATCCTACGAGCAGTACTTC. Translation gives CASSQTVQSYEQYF.

The chain is built from TRBV24-1 and TRBJ1-1; D is possibly TRBD1 (5 bases). The CDR3 is made up of 12 amino acids. Trimming took 5 bases from V and 4 from J, leaving 7 bases between them. Germline-derived CDR1 and CDR2 are KGHDR and SFDVKD. The CDR3 sequence is CATSAGRTEAFF. CDR3 in DNA: TGTGCCACCAGTGCGGGGCGCACTGAAGCTTTCTTT.

This chain links TRBV2 with TRBJ1-5; 7 bases map to TRBD1. The ends lost 6 bases at V and 6 bases at J; junction bases unmatched: 14. CDR3 length: 16 amino acids. Germline V gives CDR1 SNHLY, CDR2 FYNNEI. The chain's CDR3 is CASSAVGKGGVQPQHF. Written as DNA, the CDR3 is TGTGCCAGCAGCGCCGTCGGGAAAGGGGGCGTTCAGCCCCAGCATTTT.

Concerning this clone: Other DNA sequences in the sample encode the same CDR3. V is TRBV28 and J is TRBJ2-7; D remains unclear. CDR3 size: 12 residues. The V end lost 1 base, the J end lost 4 bases, and 5 bases lay between the germline ends. Germline V lookup: CDR1 MDHEN, CDR2 SYDVKM. CDR3 residues: CASSLLGYEQYF. Here the CDR3 DNA reads TGTGCCAGCAGTTTATTAGGTTACGAGCAGTACTTC.

The V gene is TRBV21-1, the J gene TRBJ1-2; TRBD1 is the table's D call and was not checked against the DNA. TRBV21-1 is shown as a pseudogene. CDR3 length: 14 amino acids. The CDR3 DNA is TGTGCCAGTCAGGGACACCCAGGCGACTATGGCTACACCTTC. Encoded protein: CASQGHPGDYGYTF.

The chain links TRBV5-8 to TRBJ2-1; TRBD2 agrees at 10 bases. CDR1 and CDR2 (germline): SGHTS, YDEGEE. The CDR3 totals 15 residues. J gave up 4 bases and V 3 bases, and 4 bases lay outside the gene matches. The CDR3 spells CASSSGTSVYNEQFF. CDR3 nucleotides: TGTGCCAGCAGCTCAGGGACTAGCGTTTACAATGAGCAGTTCTTC.